A single sample is the source of the 19 T cell receptor beta chains below, sequenced in a study of T cells after yellow fever vaccination. TCRdb reprocessed the 5' RACE reads with MiXCR, giving one entry per CDR3 protein. Here the sample spans some 29,000 distinct CDR3 sequences, 5% to 6% being singletons. The sample here was CD8+ T cells sorted from PBMCs, taken 10 days after the yellow fever booster vaccination. The receptors shown here come from a man aged 25 to 40 who received the YFV17D yellow fever vaccine.

This clonotype was counted at least ten times. The chain is built from TRBV7-9 and TRBJ2-4; possibly TRBD1 for D (5 bases). Trimming shortened V by 7 bases and J by 6 bases, and 10 bases separated the two germline ends. The germline gives CDR1 SEHNR, CDR2 FQNEAQ (reference sequence). The CDR3 has 12 amino acids. Here the CDR3 DNA reads TGTGCCAGCACCACAGGTGGAAACATTCAGTACTTC. Translation: CASTTGGNIQYF.

This clonotype has at least ten counts. The chain couples TRBV28 to TRBJ1-1, with 8 bases aligning to TRBD1. Germline CDR1 MDHEN, CDR2 SYDVKM. The CDR3 is 15 amino acids. V lost 11 bases to trimming and J lost 4 bases; unmatched junction nucleotides: 15. CDR3 amino acids: CAVRQGFVLATEAFF. CDR3 DNA: TGTGCCGTCAGACAGGGGTTTGTTTTGGCCACTGAAGCTTTCTTT. The whole variable domain, filled in from reference TRBV28 and TRBJ1-1, reads DVKVTQSSRYLVKRTGEKVFLECVQDMDHENMFWYRQDPGLGLRLIYFSYDVKMKEKGDIPEGYSVSREKKERFSLILESASTNQTSMYLCAVRQGFVLATEAFFGQGTRLTVV.

Concerning this clonotype: A single base separates this from a much larger clone, so it may be a read error. V and J are TRBV2 and TRBJ2-7, with 9 bases matching TRBD2. The length of the CDR3 is 17 residues. CDR1 is SNHLY and CDR2 is FYNNEI in the germline V gene. The CDR3 DNA reads TGTGGCAGCAACAGGGACACAATAGCGGGAGCAGCATACGAGCAGTACTTC. Translation gives CGSNRDTIAGAAYEQYF.

This clonotype was counted ten times or more. The CDR3 bases are TGTGCCAGCAATATTGAAAGTATCGAAGGAACAGGGGGCTACGAGCAGTACTTC. This gives the protein CASNIESIEGTGGYEQYF. The chain links TRBV28 to TRBJ2-7; 8 bases fit TRBD1. Trimming took 7 bases from V and 3 from J; bases not matched to a gene: 20. Germline CDR1 and CDR2: MDHEN and SYDVKM. CDR3 length: 18 residues. The full variable domain, completed using reference TRBV28 and TRBJ2-7, is DVKVTQSSRYLVKRTGEKVFLECVQDMDHENMFWYRQDPGLGLRLIYFSYDVKMKEKGDIPEGYSVSREKKERFSLILESASTNQTSMYLCASNIESIEGTGGYEQYFGPGTRLTVT.

This clonotype came up many times. The V gene is TRBV28, the J gene TRBJ2-5, with D perhaps being TRBD1 or TRBD2 (5 bases each). The V end lost 2 bases, the J end lost 5 bases, and 12 bases lay between the germline ends. The CDR3 sequence is 14 residues long. Germline V gene sequence: CDR1 MDHEN, CDR2 SYDVKM. The CDR3 nucleotides are TGTGCCAGCAGTTTAGCCCGGGACGTGGAGACCCAGTACTTC. Its translation: CASSLARDVETQYF.

This clonotype showed up many times. In DNA form, the CDR3 reads TGCGCCAGCAGCTTGGACAGCACAGATACGCAGTATTTT. It is translated as CASSLDSTDTQYF. The rearrangement uses TRBV5-1 and TRBJ2-3, with D hard to call. Germline V gene data show CDR1 as SGHRS and CDR2 as YFSETQ. Between the trimmed V and J ends, which lost 0 bases and 0 bases, there was a span of 2 bases. CDR3 length: 13 amino acids.

In this sample, this clonotype turned up many times. J is TRBJ2-5 and V is TRBV5-6; a weak D match, TRBD1 (6 bases). The CDR3 is 12 residues long. The germline CDR1 and CDR2 sequences are SGHDT and YYEEEE. V lost 7 bases, J lost 4 bases, and 11 bases lay in between. The CDR3 reads CASGIGGETQYF. DNA for the CDR3: TGTGCCAGCGGTATAGGGGGAGAGACCCAGTACTTC.

This clonotype was detected many times. V is TRBV29-1 and J is TRBJ2-1; D possibly corresponds to TRBD2 (5 bases). CDR3 length: 16 amino acids. Germline loops: CDR1 SQVTM, CDR2 ANQGSEA. Between the trimmed V and J ends, which lost 1 base and 0 bases, there was a span of 13 bases. The CDR3 coding sequence is TGCAGCGTTGAAGGCCCAGCGGACTCCTCCTACAATGAGCAGTTCTTC. It specifies CSVEGPADSSYNEQFF.

The table lists this clonotype with many counts. V usage is TRBV20-1 and J usage is TRBJ2-2; no firm D call. This CDR3 has 13 residues. Trimming took off 3 bases at V and 4 bases at J, with 9 bases between the two ends. Per germline, CDR1 DFQATT and CDR2 SNEGSKA (reference sequence). The CDR3 is CSARGLVTGELFF. As DNA, the CDR3 is TGCAGTGCTAGGGGATTGGTCACCGGGGAGCTGTTTTTT.

This clonotype was counted ten times or more. The chain is built from TRBV12-3 or TRBV12-4 and TRBJ2-7; possibly TRBD1 for D (5 bases). The CDR3 consists of 14 residues. V was pared by 6 bases and J by 2 bases, with 14 bases between. CDR3 nucleotide sequence: TGTGCCAGCAGCCCCCCGGACAACACCTACGAGCAGTACTTC. Residues: CASSPPDNTYEQYF.

This clonotype was counted many times. The chain employs TRBV28 and TRBJ2-7; no definite D call. Trimming removed 7 bases at V and 2 bases at J, with 9 bases between. The CDR3 covers 12 residues. Germline assignment: CDR1 MDHEN and CDR2 SYDVKM. The CDR3, as DNA: TGTGCCAGCACTAACGGGCCCTACGAGCAGTACTTC. Translated: CASTNGPYEQYF.

This clonotype was recorded at least ten times. V usage is TRBV28 and J usage is TRBJ2-7; 13 bases match TRBD2. The CDR3 sequence is 18 residues long. Germline trimming cut 4 bases from V and 0 bases from J; bases unmatched to any gene: 9. The germline V gene has CDR1 MDHEN and CDR2 SYDVKM. The CDR3, as DNA: TGTGCCAGCAGTTCCCCCGGGACTAGCGGGACCAGCTCCTACGAGCAGTACTTC. Amino acid sequence: CASSSPGTSGTSSYEQYF. Looking up the rest from reference TRBV28 and TRBJ2-7 gives the full variable domain: DVKVTQSSRYLVKRTGEKVFLECVQDMDHENMFWYRQDPGLGLRLIYFSYDVKMKEKGDIPEGYSVSREKKERFSLILESASTNQTSMYLCASSSPGTSGTSSYEQYFGPGTRLTVT.

This clonotype appeared many times. The gene calls are TRBV5-6 and TRBJ2-7; 10 positions agree with TRBD2. This CDR3 contains 16 residues. Germline assignment: CDR1 SGHDT and CDR2 YYEEEE. After removal of 4 bases from V and 6 bases from J, the junction contained 13 bases not matched to a gene. The CDR3 loop reads CASSLVPSGGSSEQYF. The CDR3 DNA reads as TGTGCCAGCAGCCTAGTACCTAGCGGGGGATCTTCCGAGCAGTACTTC.

This clonotype was detected many times. The V and J genes are TRBV6-5 and TRBJ2-1, with no clear D. The CDR3 is 17 amino acids. Germline values: CDR1 MNHEY, CDR2 SVGAGI. The V end lost 2 bases, the J end lost 0 bases, and 14 bases lay between the germline ends. For the CDR3, the DNA is TGTGCCAGCAGTTACATCTCCTCGCCTAGCTCCTACAATGAGCAGTTCTTC. This translates into CASSYISSPSSYNEQFF.

This clonotype was observed many times. The chain employs TRBV29-1 and TRBJ2-1, with a possible D match to TRBD1 (5 bases). This CDR3 spans 17 amino acids. The ends were cut back, 3 bases at V and 0 bases at J, with 18 bases in the middle. The germline CDR1 and CDR2 sequences are SQVTM and ANQGSEA. The CDR3 spells CSVEGGQWGYSYNEQFF. Written as DNA, the CDR3 is TGCAGCGTTGAGGGTGGACAATGGGGTTACTCCTACAATGAGCAGTTCTTC.

This clonotype was counted ten times or more. J is TRBJ2-1 and V is TRBV7-6; 11 bases fit TRBD2. The CDR3 contains 13 residues. The germline gives CDR1 SGHVS, CDR2 FNYEAQ. With V trimmed by 5 bases and J by 9 bases, 3 bases remained unmatched. CDR3 residues: CASSHGTSGEQFF. The CDR3 DNA follows: TGTGCCAGCAGCCACGGGACTAGCGGTGAGCAGTTCTTC. Complete variable domain (other parts from reference TRBV7-6 and TRBJ2-1): GAGVSQSPRYKVTKRGQDVALRCDPISGHVSLYWYRQALGQGPEFLTYFNYEAQQDKSGLPNDRFSAERPEGSISTLTIQRTEQRDSAMYRCASSHGTSGEQFFGPGTRLTVL.

This clonotype was picked up many times. The chain combines TRBV7-6 with TRBJ2-1, with 8 nucleotides matching TRBD1. This CDR3 spans 15 amino acids. CDR1 is SGHVS, CDR2 FNYEAQ, per germline. The V gene end was trimmed by 2 bases and the J gene end by 6 bases; junction bases not matched to a gene: 6. CDR3 residues: CASSLPDRGPNEQFF. The DNA for the CDR3 is TGTGCCAGCAGCTTACCCGACAGGGGACCCAATGAGCAGTTCTTC.

This clonotype was found many times. V is TRBV29-1 and J is TRBJ1-3; 7 bases are a match to TRBD1. The V segment lost 7 bases and the J segment 4 bases; nucleotides outside the gene matches: 10. Germline CDR1 and CDR2: SQVTM and ANQGSEA. This CDR3 has 14 amino acids. CDR3 in DNA: TGCAGCGCCACGGAGGGGGCTCGAGGAAACACCATATATTTT. It codes for CSATEGARGNTIYF. The full variable domain, its missing parts supplied by reference TRBV29-1 and TRBJ1-3, is SAVISQKPSRDICQRGTSLTIQCQVDSQVTMMFWYRQQPGQSLTLIATANQGSEATYESGFVIDKFPISRPNLTFSTLTVSNMSPEDSSIYLCSATEGARGNTIYFGEGSWLTVV.

This clonotype was seen repeatedly, ten times or more. This sequence joins TRBV24-1 and TRBJ2-2, with 11 bases identical to TRBD1. CDR3 size: 16 residues. CDR1 is KGHDR, CDR2 SFDVKD, per germline. The junction had 5 bases not matched to a gene; V was cut back by 4 bases and J by 5 bases. The CDR3 loop reads CATSDRDRGRTGELFF. CDR3 bases: TGTGCCACCAGTGACCGGGACAGGGGGAGGACCGGGGAGCTGTTTTTT.